This section outlines one T cell receptor beta chain sequence together with its context. Its cognate antigen is unknown. Sequencing was performed with immunoSEQ multiplex PCR; in TCRdb, only in-frame clones are kept and a portion is missing. The data hold 110,000 or so clones, with approximately 94% observed a single time. Trimming removed 2 bases from V and 7 bases from J, with 17 bases in between. The germline gives CDR1 SGHAT, CDR2 FQNNGV. CDR3 length: 16 amino acids. The record originates from a study of brain T cells in children with intractable seizures. Findings and limits, study-wide: Only CDR3 sequence similarity suggested viral specificity, without known HCMV serostatus.

V gene TRBV11-2 combines with J gene TRBJ2-2; D ambiguous. The TCR sequence derives from a boy younger than two with hemimegalencephaly and intractable seizures. Specimen: peripheral blood, collected at surgery. The CDR3 reads CASSLLFVSWGGELFF. CDR3 in DNA: TGTGCCAGCAGCTTACTATTCGTTAGCTGGGGCGGGGAGCTGTTTTTT.